The 21 T cell receptor beta chains below were found in one sample sequenced in a study of blood T cell repertoires in COVID-19 (dated by TCRdb to 2018 to 2021). The library was prepared using the immunoSEQ multiplex PCR assay. TCRdb stores this immuneACCESS table with in-frame sequences only. Part of the clones is absent; in the studies checked, under half of the shortfall reflects unresolved V genes, and no reason is known for the rest. This sample is represented by about 170,000 clones; roughly 84% of them were singletons. Roughly 7% of the sample rests with the top ten. What was sequenced was peripheral blood. Receptors originate from a man aged 45-60 years with active or convalescent COVID-19.

The rearrangement links TRBV6-5 to TRBJ1-3, with a possible D match to TRBD1 (5 bases). The ends were cut back, 10 bases at V and 0 bases at J, with 13 bases in the middle. Germline-derived CDR1 and CDR2 are MNHEY and SVGAGI. The CDR3 loop spans 14 amino acids. This chain's CDR3 is CATRTFSSGNTIYF. The CDR3 nucleotides are TGTGCCACTCGGACATTTTCCTCTGGAAACACCATATATTTT.

This clone occurred many times. V and J are TRBV3-1 (or the pseudogene TRBV3-2) and TRBJ2-5; a possible D gene is TRBD1 (6 bases). Per germline, CDR1 LGHDT and CDR2 YNNKEL (reference sequence). V lost 1 base and J 7 bases, leaving 13 bases between the germline ends. CDR3 length: 14 residues. This CDR3 is CASSQGQDLWTQYF. The CDR3 DNA reads as TGTGCCAGCAGCCAAGGACAGGACCTTTGGACCCAGTACTTC.

J is TRBJ2-7 and V is TRBV25-1, with 10 nucleotides matching TRBD2. CDR3 size: 15 residues. Per the germline V gene, CDR1 is MGHDK and CDR2 is SYGVNS. The V gene end was trimmed by 1 base and the J gene end by 6 bases; junction bases not matched to a gene: 6. This chain's CDR3 is CASSESPAGGAEQYF. CDR3 in DNA: TGTGCCAGCAGTGAATCCCCAGCGGGAGGGGCCGAGCAGTACTTC.

The genes are TRBV18 and TRBJ2-5, with 9 bases that match TRBD1. The V gene end was trimmed by 2 bases and the J gene end by 6 bases; junction bases not matched to a gene: 7. The CDR3 is made up of 15 amino acids. The V gene's germline CDR1 is KGHSH and CDR2 LQKENI. CDR3 in amino acids: CASSPSSGTGKTQYF. For the CDR3, the DNA is TGTGCCAGCTCACCATCGTCGGGGACAGGGAAGACCCAGTACTTC.

The genes are TRBV2 and TRBJ2-7; possibly TRBD1 for D (6 bases). Germline V gene lookup returns CDR1 SNHLY and CDR2 FYNNEI. V was clipped by 8 bases and J by 0 bases, with 17 bases between them. This CDR3 spans 15 amino acids. The CDR3 region is CASGEGQTFSYEQYF. In DNA, the CDR3 is TGTGCCAGCGGGGAAGGACAGACATTCTCCTACGAGCAGTACTTC.

The rearrangement links TRBV7-2 to TRBJ1-6, with a weak D call TRBD1 (6 bases). Trimming stripped 5 bases from V and 7 bases from J, with 12 bases between. In germline, CDR1 is SGHTA, CDR2 FQGNSA. This CDR3 has 14 amino acids. The CDR3 coding sequence is TGTGCCAGCAGCCTGCAAGGGGGAAATTCACCCCTCCACTTT. Translating it yields CASSLQGGNSPLHF.

The chain uses TRBV21-1 and TRBJ2-3; the D call of TRBD1 is as the table states it, not checked on the DNA. TRBV21-1 is a documented pseudogene. This CDR3 is 14 amino acids long. Written as DNA, the CDR3 is TGTGCCAGCCCACCCAGGGCTGGCACAGATACGCAGTATTTT. It is translated as CASPPRAGTDTQYF.

This chain connects TRBV28 to TRBJ1-2, with unresolved D. The CDR3 covers 15 residues. The V and J ends lost 6 bases and 4 bases respectively, with 18 bases between them. Germline CDR1 is MDHEN and CDR2 is SYDVKM. The CDR3 DNA follows: TGTGCCAGCAGAACCCTAGGCACATCCTCCTATGGCTACACCTTC. It specifies CASRTLGTSSYGYTF.

This chain uses TRBV7-6 with TRBJ2-1; TRBD2 matches at 11 bases. Per germline, CDR1 SGHVS and CDR2 FNYEAQ. V lost 0 bases and J lost 5; bases outside the gene matches: 3. This CDR3 contains 16 residues. The CDR3 DNA is TGTGCCAGCAGCTTAGCGCTAGCGGGAGGCAACAATGAGCAGTTCTTC. It is translated as CASSLALAGGNNEQFF.

CDR3 amino acids: CASSQELEGTGNTIYF. CDR3 in DNA: TGCGCCAGCAGCCAAGAGTTGGAGGGAACTGGAAACACCATATATTTT. The chain has TRBV4-3 and TRBJ1-3, with no clear D. The V end lost 0 bases, the J end lost 2 bases, and 11 bases lay between the germline ends. Germline CDR1 LGHNA, CDR2 YSLEER. This CDR3 spans 16 amino acids.

The J gene is TRBJ1-6, the V gene TRBV15; no reliable D call. This CDR3 contains 13 residues. Germline values: CDR1 LNHNV, CDR2 YYDKDF (reference sequence). Trimming took 4 bases from V and 6 from J, leaving 7 bases between them. CDR3 nucleotides: TGTGCCACCAGCACAGTTTTTAATTCACCCCTCCACTTT. Its protein product is CATSTVFNSPLHF. The full variable domain, in which reference TRBV15 and TRBJ1-6 provide the parts outside the CDR3, is DAMVIQNPRYQVTQFGKPVTLSCSQTLNHNVMYWYQQKSSQAPKLLFHYYDKDFNNEADTPDNFQSRRPNTSFCFLDIRSPGLGDTAMYLCATSTVFNSPLHFGNGTRLTVT.

Turning to this clone: Germline is not matched at one junction end, which may reflect a read error. The chain carries TRBV7-7 and TRBJ2-2; D may be TRBD1 (6 bases). This CDR3 contains 14 residues. Germline loops: CDR1 SSHAT, CDR2 FNYEAQ (reference sequence). The CDR3 protein is CASKTGWDTGELFF. Here the CDR3 DNA reads TGTGCTAGCAAAACAGGGTGGGACACCGGGGAGCTGTTTTTT.

The chain combines TRBV11-2 with TRBJ1-1; no clear D gene. The germline V gene encodes CDR1 SGHAT and CDR2 FQNNGV. The ends were cut back, 4 bases at V and 0 bases at J, with 6 bases in the middle. There are 13 residues in the CDR3. CDR3 residues: CASSSQLNTEAFF. CDR3 nucleotides: TGTGCCAGCAGCTCACAACTGAACACTGAAGCTTTCTTT.

The chain employs TRBV18 and TRBJ2-3, with TRBD1 matching 8 bases. Losses at the gene ends were 8 bases for V and 3 bases for J; bases not matched to a gene: 16. CDR1 KGHSH and CDR2 LQKENI come from the germline V gene. The CDR3 extends over 17 amino acids. The CDR3: CASLGQGFGTLTDTQYF. In nucleotides, the CDR3 is TGTGCCAGCCTCGGACAGGGCTTTGGAACTTTAACAGATACGCAGTATTTT.

The V call is TRBV28, the J call TRBJ1-1, with 7 positions matching TRBD1. Germline V gene lookup returns CDR1 MDHEN and CDR2 SYDVKM. The CDR3 contains 13 residues. V trimming: 1 base; J trimming: 13 bases; junction bases outside the gene matches: 9. The CDR3 nucleotides read TGTGCCAGCAGTTTATCCGACAGGGCTCTTGTTTTCTTT. Protein product: CASSLSDRALVFF.

The chain is built from TRBV19 and TRBJ2-3; 7 positions match TRBD1. Germline lookup yields CDR1 LNHDA and CDR2 SQIVND (reference sequence). The trim removed 2 bases at V and 6 bases at J, leaving 8 bases unmatched. The CDR3 spans 15 residues. CDR3 bases: TGTGCCAGTAGTATATCACGACAGGGCAAGGATACGCAGTATTTT. Residues: CASSISRQGKDTQYF.

The rearrangement joins TRBV7-2 to TRBJ2-3; 11 bases are a match to TRBD2. V shed 5 bases, J shed 4 bases, and the junction held 8 bases outside the gene matches. The CDR3 runs to 16 residues. Germline CDR1 reads SGHTA; CDR2 reads FQGNSA. The CDR3 bases are TGTGCCAGCAGCCAAAGTAGCGGGAGGGCCCCAGATACGCAGTATTTT. Translated, it gives CASSQSSGRAPDTQYF.

The J gene is TRBJ2-1, the V gene TRBV5-1, with D hard to call. Between the trimmed V and J ends, which lost 5 bases and 0 bases, there was a span of 9 bases. Germline lookup yields CDR1 SGHRS and CDR2 YFSETQ. The CDR3 has 14 residues. CDR3 in amino acids: CASSSRGSYNEQFF. DNA for the CDR3: TGCGCCAGCAGTTCGAGAGGCTCCTACAATGAGCAGTTCTTC.

The chain employs TRBV4-2 and TRBJ2-7; TRBD2 agrees at 7 bases. From germline, CDR1 is LGHNA and CDR2 YNFKEQ. This CDR3 spans 18 amino acids. J lost 2 bases, V lost 0 bases, and 13 bases had no gene match. Here the CDR3 reads CASSQDSSMSGTPYEQYF. The CDR3, as DNA: TGTGCCAGCAGCCAAGATTCAAGCATGAGCGGGACCCCCTACGAGCAGTACTTC.

The chain joins TRBV6-2 or TRBV6-3 to TRBJ2-7; tentatively, D is TRBD1 (6 bases). Looked up from germline, CDR1 is MNHEY and CDR2 is SVGEGT. Trimming left V 5 bases short and J 7 bases short, with 21 bases between. The CDR3 is 15 amino acids. CDR3 loop: CASSDRLPSTEEQYF. As DNA, the CDR3 is TGTGCCAGCAGTGACAGGCTCCCCTCTACGGAGGAGCAGTACTTC.

The genes are TRBV6-5 and TRBJ2-3; 9 bases fit TRBD2. CDR3 length equals 14 residues. CDR1 and CDR2 from the germline V gene are MNHEY and SVGAGI. With 7 bases clipped from V and 4 bases from J, the junction kept 6 bases outside the gene matches. Written as DNA, the CDR3 is TGTGCCAGCAACACGGGACTAGCCTCAGATACGCAGTATTTT. The encoded protein is CASNTGLASDTQYF.